The 23 T cell receptor beta chains below were found in one sample sequenced in a study of radiation and T cells in renal cell carcinoma. The assay was immunoSEQ multiplex PCR, and TCRdb's table has in-frame clones only and misses some. The table shows about 120,000 clones, with about four fifths occurring only once. Time point denoted: blood 2 weeks post-SBRT. Regarding treatment: 15 Gy SBRT to primary tumor, nephrectomy 4 weeks later. This specimen consisted of blood, obtained from a patient whose treatment included radiotherapy and nephrectomy. The receptors shown here come from a man aged 50 or older with renal cell carcinoma.

This clone was seen a single time. The genes are TRBV6-5 and TRBJ2-7; D call uncertain. V was shortened by 3 bases and J by 2 bases, with 11 bases between the two germline ends. The CDR3 runs 14 residues. CDR1 and CDR2 (germline): MNHEY, SVGAGI. This chain's CDR3 is CASSYAFRAYEQYF. In DNA form, the CDR3 reads TGTGCCAGCAGTTATGCATTTAGGGCCTACGAGCAGTACTTC.

This chain links TRBV4-1 with TRBJ1-3, with TRBD1 matching over 8 bases. The CDR3 contains 16 residues. After removal of 5 bases from V and 2 bases from J, the junction contained 8 bases not matched to a gene. Germline CDR1 reads MGHRA; CDR2 reads YSYEKL. The CDR3 bases are TGCGCCAGCAGCGACAGGGGAGCGGCGGCTGGAAACACCATATATTTT. Its translation: CASSDRGAAAGNTIYF.

CDR3 DNA: TGTGCCAGCAGCGAGACAGGGCGGCGGTCACCCCTCCACTTT. Protein sequence: CASSETGRRSPLHF. V and J are TRBV13 and TRBJ1-6; 7 bases are shared with TRBD1. The V and J ends lost 5 bases and 10 bases, in that order; junction bases with no gene match: 8. Germline CDR1 and CDR2: PRHDT and FYEKMQ (reference sequence). This CDR3 comprises 14 residues. Drawing the rest from reference TRBV13 and TRBJ1-6, the complete variable domain is AAGVIQSPRHLIKEKRETATLKCYPIPRHDTVYWYQQGPGQDPQFLISFYEKMQSDKGSIPDRFSAQQFSDYHSELNMSSLELGDSALYFCASSETGRRSPLHFGNGTRLTVT.

This rearrangement joins TRBV7-9 to TRBJ2-2; D is perhaps TRBD1 (5 bases). The CDR3 runs to 14 residues. V was pared by 3 bases and J by 4 bases, with 9 bases between. CDR1 and CDR2 from the germline V gene are SEHNR and FQNEAQ (reference sequence). The CDR3: CASSFVRATGELFF. In DNA form, the CDR3 reads TGTGCCAGCAGCTTCGTCAGGGCCACCGGGGAGCTGTTTTTT.

The rearrangement links TRBV27 to TRBJ1-2; D may be TRBD1 (6 bases). CDR1 is MNHEY, CDR2 SMNVEV, per germline (reference sequence). The V and J ends lost 5 bases and 8 bases respectively, with 12 bases between them. The CDR3 extends over 12 amino acids. The CDR3: CASSLPGVGYTF. CDR3 DNA sequence: TGTGCCAGCAGTCTCCCAGGGGTAGGCTACACCTTC.

The chain carries TRBV13 and TRBJ1-3, with 7 bases lining up with TRBD1. The J segment lost 3 bases and the V segment lost 5 bases, leaving 1 base of the junction unmatched. The CDR3 is made up of 13 amino acids. From germline, CDR1 is PRHDT and CDR2 FYEKMQ (reference sequence). CDR3 coding DNA: TGTGCCAGCAGCCAGGGGGATGGAAACACCATATATTTT. Protein product: CASSQGDGNTIYF.

The chain employs TRBV9 and TRBJ2-2, with D perhaps being TRBD1 or TRBD2 (5 bases each). V lost 6 bases, J lost 3 bases, and 12 bases lay in between. Per germline, CDR1 SGDLS and CDR2 YYNGEE. The CDR3 runs 14 residues. CDR3 residues: CASKPGRDTGELFF. CDR3 DNA: TGTGCCAGCAAGCCGGGGCGGGACACCGGGGAGCTGTTTTTT. Drawing the rest from reference TRBV9 and TRBJ2-2, the complete variable domain is DSGVTQTPKHLITATGQRVTLRCSPRSGDLSVYWYQQSLDQGLQFLIQYYNGEERAKGNILERFSAQQFPDLHSELNLSSLELGDSALYFCASKPGRDTGELFFGEGSRLTVL.

V is TRBV18 and J is TRBJ2-2, with TRBD2 matching 9 bases. The junction had 4 bases not matched to a gene; V was cut back by 2 bases and J by 6 bases. The germline CDR1 and CDR2 sequences are KGHSH and LQKENI. The CDR3 is 15 residues long. In DNA, the CDR3 is TGTGCCAGCTCACCAAGTATAGCGGGAGCCGGGGAGCTGTTTTTT. It specifies CASSPSIAGAGELFF.

This clone was counted a few times. The rearrangement joins TRBV7-9 to TRBJ2-1; TRBD1 agrees at 9 bases. This CDR3 is built from 16 residues. The V gene's germline CDR1 is SEHNR and CDR2 FQNEAQ (reference sequence). The junction had 8 bases not matched to a gene; V was cut back by 1 base and J by 7 bases. CDR3 in DNA: TGTGCCAGCAGCTTAGAAGAGGGACAGGGTCGGAATGAGCAGTTCTTC. Translated, it gives CASSLEEGQGRNEQFF.

The chain joins TRBV5-1 to TRBJ1-2, with 8 bases lining up with TRBD1. This CDR3 is built from 13 residues. The germline V gene has CDR1 SGHRS and CDR2 YFSETQ. The trim removed 0 bases at V and 5 bases at J, leaving 0 bases unmatched. The CDR3 nucleotides read TGCGCCAGCAGCTTGGGGACAGGGTATGGCTACACCTTC. Residues: CASSLGTGYGYTF.

About this clone itself: This same CDR3 is encoded by further DNA sequences in the sample. V is TRBV20-1 and J is TRBJ1-1; D remains ambiguous. The germline V and J ends were trimmed by 1 base and 1 base, with 1 base remaining between them. This CDR3 region has 11 residues. CDR1 is DFQATT, CDR2 SNEGSKA, per germline (reference sequence). The CDR3 DNA is TGCAGTGCTAGAGCGAACACTGAAGCTTTCTTT. It translates to CSARANTEAFF.

The chain is built from TRBV11-2 and TRBJ2-1; 7 bases map to TRBD2. The V gene end was trimmed by 5 bases and the J gene end by 12 bases; junction bases not matched to a gene: 4. Germline CDR1 is SGHAT and CDR2 is FQNNGV. The CDR3 covers 11 residues. The CDR3 DNA reads as TGTGCCAGCAGCCGGACTAGTACGCAGTTCTTC. Its translation is CASSRTSTQFF.

The V call is TRBV28, the J call TRBJ1-6, with D tentatively TRBD1 (6 bases). Deletions cut 5 bases from V and 6 bases from J, with 17 bases between. Germline loops: CDR1 MDHEN, CDR2 SYDVKM. The CDR3 loop spans 16 amino acids. This chain's CDR3 is CASSETQGMGNSPLHF. CDR3 nucleotides: TGTGCCAGCAGTGAAACACAGGGTATGGGTAATTCACCCCTCCACTTT.

The rearrangement links TRBV7-8 to TRBJ1-3; 7 bases are shared with TRBD1. CDR3 length: 15 amino acids. CDR1 and CDR2 from the germline V gene are SGHVS and FQNEAQ. V was clipped by 5 bases and J by 0 bases; unmatched bases: 4. The CDR3 bases are TGTGCCAGCAGCCGGAGACAGGGCTCTGGAAACACCATATATTTT. This codes for CASSRRQGSGNTIYF.

Only a few counts were recorded for this clone. J is TRBJ1-1 and V is TRBV4-1, with D possibly being TRBD1 (5 bases). The germline V gene has CDR1 MGHRA and CDR2 YSYEKL. The V end lost 1 base, the J end lost 11 bases, and 17 bases lay between the germline ends. The CDR3 covers 14 residues. Here the CDR3 reads CASSQGSRVGDAFF. In nucleotides, the CDR3 is TGCGCCAGCAGCCAAGGCTCGAGGGTGGGGGACGCTTTCTTT.

The CDR3: CAKSSGGLGYEQYF. The DNA of the CDR3 is TGTGCCAAAAGTTCAGGGGGCTTAGGCTACGAGCAGTACTTC. V gene TRBV30 combines with J gene TRBJ2-7; TRBD1 matches 8 bases. CDR3 length: 14 residues. The V segment lost 8 bases and the J segment 3 bases; nucleotides outside the gene matches: 12. Per the germline V gene, CDR1 is GTSNPN and CDR2 is SVGIG (reference sequence).

The chain joins TRBV5-1 to TRBJ1-1, with unresolved D. CDR1 SGHRS and CDR2 YFSETQ come from the germline V gene. This CDR3 comprises 14 residues. Trimming removed 3 bases at V and 0 bases at J, with 9 bases between. DNA of the CDR3: TGCGCCAGCAGCTCCCCGGCTATGAACACTGAAGCTTTCTTT. Translated, it gives CASSSPAMNTEAFF.

The chain is built from TRBV2 and TRBJ2-7; TRBD2 aligns across 7 bases. This CDR3 has 16 residues. The ends lost 2 bases at V and 6 bases at J; junction bases unmatched: 13. The germline V gene has CDR1 SNHLY and CDR2 FYNNEI. The CDR3 DNA reads as TGTGCCAGCAGTGAAAGGCGAGCGGGGAGCGCGTCCGAGCAGTACTTC. This encodes CASSERRAGSASEQYF.

V gene TRBV6-5 combines with J gene TRBJ2-2; TRBD2 might be the D (5 bases). V was clipped by 5 bases and J by 0 bases, with 7 bases between them. CDR1 and CDR2 from the germline V gene are MNHEY and SVGAGI. CDR3 length: 14 amino acids. The CDR3 coding sequence is TGTGCCAGCAGTCAACTAGCGAACACCGGGGAGCTGTTTTTT. Amino acid sequence: CASSQLANTGELFF.

The chain combines TRBV11-3 with TRBJ1-2, with D perhaps TRBD1 (6 bases). This CDR3 contains 13 residues. Germline CDR1 is SGHNT and CDR2 is YENEEA. Trimming took 5 bases from V and 8 from J, leaving 15 bases between them. In DNA form, the CDR3 reads TGTGCCAGCAGCCCCGGCAGGGGCCACGGCTACACCTTC. Its translation is CASSPGRGHGYTF.

The chain couples TRBV20-1 to TRBJ1-2, with unresolved D. The germline V and J ends were trimmed by 8 bases and 8 bases, with 12 bases remaining between them. The CDR3 has 10 amino acids. Germline V gene lookup returns CDR1 DFQATT and CDR2 SNEGSKA (reference sequence). The CDR3 DNA is TGCAGTTTTACCTGGGGAGGCTACACCTTC. It is translated as CSFTWGGYTF.

The chain links TRBV30 to TRBJ2-3, with 8 bases that match TRBD2. The CDR3 spans 13 residues. After removal of 0 bases from V and 4 bases from J, the junction contained 0 bases not matched to a gene. Germline V gene sequence: CDR1 GTSNPN, CDR2 SVGIG (reference sequence). The CDR3 protein is CAWSVGGADTQYF. CDR3 nucleotides: TGTGCCTGGAGTGTCGGGGGGGCAGATACGCAGTATTTT.

The V and J genes are TRBV5-5 and TRBJ2-7; 9 bases line up with TRBD1. V lost 7 bases to trimming and J lost 2 bases; unmatched junction nucleotides: 4. The CDR3 totals 13 residues. CDR1 is SGHKS, CDR2 YYEKEE, per germline (reference sequence). CDR3 nucleotides: TGTGCCAGCGGAAGGACAGGGGCCTACGAGCAGTACTTC. Its translation is CASGRTGAYEQYF.